The clone carrying this T cell receptor beta chain has a handful of counts. Its specificity is unknown. The entry originates in a study of T-cell reconstitution after alpha-beta-depleted transplantation in children. Study-level findings and limits: Alpha-beta T cells present about two months after transplant were reported to originate from several hundred expanded graft clones.

Molecular barcoding with unique molecular identifiers was used for the TCRbeta library. TCRdb ran MiXCR on the PCR reads and lists one entry per CDR3 protein. The sample lists about 830,000 distinct CDR3 sequences, roughly 15% occurring once. The CDR3 extends over 15 amino acids. Trimming took 1 base from V and 5 from J, leaving 14 bases between them. The germline CDR1 and CDR2 sequences are LGHDT and YNNKEL (reference sequence). The chain is built from TRBV3-1 and TRBJ2-5; weak D call: TRBD2 (5 bases). The receptor was derived from a male patient younger than 18 who had a stem cell transplant for acute lymphoblastic leukemia, so the T cells may come from the graft donor. The material sequenced was PBMCs, mostly from graft donor cells, taken 360 days after TCRalphabeta/CD19-depleted stem cell transplant. The CDR3 coding sequence is TGTGCCAGCAGCCAAGCCCCGGGAACGGGCGAGACCCAGTACTTC. Residues: CASSQAPGTGETQYF.